A single sample is the source of the 8 T cell receptor beta chains below, sequenced in a study of T cells after yellow fever vaccination. TCRdb recomputed calls from the 5' RACE reads with MiXCR, one row per CDR3 protein. This sample has a few hundred thousand distinct CDR3 sequences; 4.1% occur once, and the top ten carry just under 25%. Sequencing was performed on PBMCs, taken 5 days after the yellow fever booster vaccination. These receptors came from a man between 18 and 35 years old who received the YFV17D yellow fever vaccine.

This clonotype was seen more than once but under ten times. This chain links TRBV7-8 with TRBJ2-2; 11 nucleotides align to TRBD1. Germline lookup yields CDR1 SGHVS and CDR2 FQNEAQ. After removal of 7 bases from V and 4 bases from J, the junction contained 11 bases not matched to a gene. This CDR3 spans 17 amino acids. The CDR3 is CASTMISGTGGTGELFF. The CDR3 DNA sequence: TGTGCCAGCACTATGATCTCCGGGACAGGGGGCACCGGGGAGCTGTTTTTT. Full variable domain (missing parts from reference TRBV7-8 and TRBJ2-2): GAGVSQSPRYKVAKRGQDVALRCDPISGHVSLFWYQQALGQGPEFLTYFQNEAQLDKSGLPSDRFFAERPEGSVSTLKIQRTQQEDSAVYLCASTMISGTGGTGELFFGEGSRLTVL.

This rearrangement joins TRBV2 to TRBJ2-3; no reliable D call. The CDR3 consists of 16 residues. V was cut by 5 bases and J by 1 base, with 16 bases left in between. CDR1 is SNHLY, CDR2 FYNNEI, per germline. The CDR3 region is CASSPRFLGGTDTQYF. CDR3 coding DNA: TGTGCCAGCAGTCCTCGATTTCTTGGCGGCACAGATACGCAGTATTTT.

V gene TRBV5-5 combines with J gene TRBJ2-1; D remains ambiguous. CDR1 SGHKS and CDR2 YYEKEE come from the germline V gene (reference sequence). Trimming cost V 5 bases and J 0 bases, with 9 bases left between them. This CDR3 contains 14 residues. This CDR3 reads CASRRISSYNEQFF. The CDR3 nucleotides are TGTGCCAGCAGGAGAATTAGCTCCTACAATGAGCAGTTCTTC.

The chain links TRBV11-2 to TRBJ2-1; TRBD1 agrees at 10 bases. The CDR3 totals 13 residues. The J segment lost 4 bases and the V segment lost 8 bases, leaving 2 bases of the junction unmatched. Per the germline V gene, CDR1 is SGHAT and CDR2 is FQNNGV. CDR3 bases: TGTGCCAGCCGACAGGGGGCTTACAATGAGCAGTTCTTC. As protein: CASRQGAYNEQFF.

The chain is built from TRBV20-1 and TRBJ2-5; the D call may be TRBD1 or TRBD2 (5 bases each). V shed 5 bases and J shed 5 bases, with 21 bases lying between them. Germline lookup yields CDR1 DFQATT and CDR2 SNEGSKA (reference sequence). CDR3 length: 15 amino acids. CDR3 region: CSARWGSTPGETQYF. The CDR3 bases are TGCAGTGCTCGATGGGGCTCAACGCCGGGGGAGACCCAGTACTTC.

This clonotype was observed a few times. The chain links TRBV4-1 to TRBJ2-2; 10 bases match TRBD2. The CDR3 is 18 residues long. Germline CDR1 and CDR2: MGHRA and YSYEKL. The V gene end was trimmed by 3 bases and the J gene end by 0 bases; junction bases not matched to a gene: 7. The CDR3 spells CASSHPASGSSNTGELFF. In DNA, the CDR3 is TGCGCCAGCAGCCATCCGGCTAGCGGGAGCTCGAACACCGGGGAGCTGTTTTTT.

This clonotype was counted a few times. This rearrangement joins TRBV14 to TRBJ2-7; the D is unclear. Germline V gives CDR1 SGHDN, CDR2 FVKESK. The CDR3 loop spans 14 amino acids. V was clipped by 0 bases and J by 1 base, with 7 bases between them. CDR3 protein: CASSQDSQSYEQYF. Written as DNA, the CDR3 is TGTGCCAGCAGCCAAGATTCACAGTCCTACGAGCAGTACTTC.

There are many counts of this clonotype. The chain uses TRBV15 and TRBJ2-1; a weak D match, TRBD2 (7 bases). The V gene lost 0 bases and the J gene lost 8 bases, with 11 bases spanning the gap. The germline V gene has CDR1 LNHNV and CDR2 YYDKDF (reference sequence). CDR3 size: 14 residues. This CDR3 is CATSRDGGADEQFF. CDR3 coding DNA: TGTGCCACCAGCAGAGATGGGGGGGCTGATGAGCAGTTCTTC.